Here is one T cell receptor beta chain with its context. The entry originates in a study of blood T cell repertoires in COVID-19. Study-wide context: Sites across the United States, Italy and Spain contributed samples from acute and convalescent COVID-19. PBMCs, B-cell-depleted T cells, or T cells were the source of the cDNA or gDNA that made up the material.

As processed by the authors: Reference gene primer amplification yielded estimated nucleated cell counts. Data came from immunoSEQ multiplex PCR; TCRdb stores just in-frame clones and leaves some out. The V and J calls and clone size were taken over from that table, and D and trimming were inferred from the DNA. The sample carries fewer than 150,000 clones, about 80% recorded once. Germline V lookup: CDR1 SQVTM, CDR2 ANQGSEA. The V segment lost 5 bases and the J segment 3 bases; nucleotides outside the gene matches: 3. The CDR3 totals 12 residues. The sequence was obtained from a man in his 70s with acute or convalescent COVID-19. Sequenced input: peripheral blood. J is TRBJ2-7 and V is TRBV29-1; 8 nucleotides align to TRBD1. CDR3 protein: CSVPGQGYEQYF. The DNA for the CDR3 is TGCAGCGTTCCCGGACAGGGCTACGAGCAGTACTTC.